The 27 T cell receptor beta chains below were found in one sample sequenced in a study of CD8+CD57+ T cells in acquired aplastic anemia. Patients chosen for sequencing had shown CD8+CD57+ cell expansion by flow cytometry. For CDR3 and TCR beta VDJ profiling, genomic DNA was the template used. One entry per CDR3 protein, called by TCRdb with MiXCR from the reads. This table holds about 180,000 distinct CDR3 sequences, less than 60% found once. The source material was sorted CD4+, CD8+, or CD8+CD57+ T cells (not recorded which) from PBMCs. The receptors here all came from a human donor with aplastic anemia.

In its sample, this clonotype was seen a few times. The genes are TRBV4-3 and TRBJ2-1, with D possibly matching TRBD2 (6 bases). V lost 4 bases and J 3 bases, leaving 16 bases between the germline ends. The CDR3 runs to 16 residues. In germline, CDR1 is LGHNA, CDR2 YSLEER. This CDR3 reads CASSPTPGTDYNEQFF. For the CDR3, the DNA is TGCGCCAGCAGCCCTACCCCCGGGACTGACTACAATGAGCAGTTCTTC.

The sample holds a few counts of this clonotype. This chain uses TRBV30 with TRBJ1-5; a weak D match, TRBD1 (5 bases). V was shortened by 8 bases and J by 5 bases, with 10 bases between the two germline ends. Germline lookup yields CDR1 GTSNPN and CDR2 SVGIG (reference sequence). The CDR3 length is 11 residues. CDR3 sequence (DNA): TGTGCCGGGGGTGAAGATCAGCCCCAGCATTTT. Residues: CAGGEDQPQHF.

The table lists this clonotype with a few counts. The CDR3 DNA sequence: TGTGCCAGCAGTGAAATGGCTAGCGGGGCCTTCAAAAACATTCAGTACTTC. Protein sequence: CASSEMASGAFKNIQYF. The chain couples TRBV2 to TRBJ2-4; 9 positions agree with TRBD2. Germline CDR1 and CDR2: SNHLY and FYNNEI. V was pared by 2 bases and J by 3 bases, with 8 bases of the junction left unmatched. The CDR3 covers 17 residues.

At least ten counts were recorded for this clonotype. The chain couples TRBV7-8 to TRBJ2-7; D possibly corresponds to TRBD2 (5 bases). Germline CDR1 SGHVS, CDR2 FQNEAQ. This CDR3 has 15 amino acids. V lost 2 bases, J lost 6 bases, and 17 bases lay in between. CDR3 region: CASSLIHRGEGEQYF. CDR3 nucleotide sequence: TGTGCCAGCAGCTTAATTCATCGGGGAGAGGGCGAGCAGTACTTC.

The rearrangement joins TRBV7-6 to TRBJ2-6; unclear D gene. Germline-derived CDR1 and CDR2 are SGHVS and FNYEAQ. Trimming cost V 1 base and J 0 bases, with 13 bases left between them. The CDR3 length is 18 residues. CDR3 in amino acids: CASSLGARLNSGANVLTF. The CDR3, as DNA: TGTGCCAGCAGCTTAGGGGCGCGCCTCAACTCTGGGGCCAACGTCCTGACTTTC.

This clonotype was seen at least ten times. The chain links TRBV5-1 to TRBJ2-5; D remains unclear. This CDR3 contains 14 residues. Per the germline V gene, CDR1 is SGHRS and CDR2 is YFSETQ. The ends were cut back, 1 base at V and 1 base at J, with 8 bases in the middle. CDR3 in amino acids: CASSLSQFQETQYF. CDR3 in DNA: TGCGCCAGCAGCTTGAGTCAGTTCCAAGAGACCCAGTACTTC.

To note about this clonotype: A read error may be the cause here, since a much bigger clone is one base away. Here the CDR3 omits its conserved ending phenylalanine or tryptophan, so a read error is the likely source. The rearrangement joins TRBV3-1 to TRBJ2-7; D possibly corresponds to TRBD1 (6 bases). Germline V gene lookup returns CDR1 LGHDT and CDR2 YNNKEL (reference sequence). V lost 5 bases, J lost 1 base, and 12 bases lay in between. CDR3 size: 14 residues. CDR3 in DNA: TGTGCCAGCAGCACGGGACACCGATCCTACGAGCAGTACCTC. Its protein product is CASSTGHRSYEQYL.

This clonotype was seen many times. CDR3: CASSLAGIETQYF. The CDR3 region has the DNA TGTGCCAGCAGCTTGGCAGGGATAGAGACCCAGTACTTC. This chain connects TRBV7-9 to TRBJ2-5; weak D call: TRBD1 (5 bases). There are 13 residues in the CDR3. Germline CDR1 SEHNR, CDR2 FQNEAQ (reference sequence). Trimming stripped 3 bases from V and 4 bases from J, with 9 bases between.

To note about this clonotype: A much more abundant neighbour one base away suggests this may be a read error. Because it lacks the conserved phenylalanine or tryptophan at the end, this CDR3 is likely a read error. This chain connects TRBV19 to TRBJ2-1, with D tentatively TRBD1 or TRBD2 (6 bases each). The CDR3 length is 15 residues. Germline V lookup: CDR1 LNHDA, CDR2 SQIVND (reference sequence). V was cut by 5 bases and J by 4 bases, with 15 bases left in between. The CDR3 sequence is CASSRGTRIYNEQFL. Written as DNA, the CDR3 is TGTGCCAGTAGTCGCGGGACACGAATATACAATGAGCAGTTCTTA.

The V and J genes are TRBV10-3 and TRBJ1-6; D possibly corresponds to TRBD1 (5 bases). This CDR3 spans 13 amino acids. V lost 7 bases to trimming and J lost 8 bases, with 12 bases between them. Germline V CDR1 and CDR2: ENHRY, SYGVKD. For the CDR3, the DNA is TGTGCCATCAATATTGACAGAGATTCACCCCTCCACTTT. Protein product: CAINIDRDSPLHF.

J is TRBJ2-6 and V is TRBV2; TRBD1 is a possible D gene (5 bases). V gave up 6 bases and J gave up 8 bases, with 8 bases separating them. The V gene's germline CDR1 is SNHLY and CDR2 FYNNEI. The CDR3 totals 12 residues. The CDR3 loop reads CASRGQTNVLTF. The CDR3 DNA reads as TGTGCCAGCAGGGGGCAGACCAACGTCCTGACTTTC.

Many counts were recorded for this clonotype. V gene TRBV19 combines with J gene TRBJ1-3; D gene uncertain. Trimming removed 6 bases from V and 0 bases from J, with 6 bases in between. Germline CDR1 LNHDA, CDR2 SQIVND (reference sequence). The CDR3 spans 13 residues. The CDR3 DNA reads as TGTGCCAGTAGAGGCAGCTCTGGAAACACCATATATTTT. Protein product: CASRGSSGNTIYF.

This clonotype appeared many times. The genes are TRBV5-1 and TRBJ1-2; TRBD1 matches at 7 bases. The length of the CDR3 is 12 residues. The ends lost 0 bases at V and 12 bases at J; junction bases unmatched: 5. The germline gives CDR1 SGHRS, CDR2 YFSETQ. The DNA of the CDR3 is TGCGCCAGCAGCTTGGGGAGGGGGCTCCACACCTTC. Translated, it gives CASSLGRGLHTF.

The sample holds many counts of this clonotype. This chain links TRBV9 with TRBJ1-2, with D possibly being TRBD1 (5 bases). V dropped 4 bases and J dropped 13 bases, with 17 bases sitting between them. CDR1 and CDR2 (germline): SGDLS, YYNGEE. This CDR3 contains 12 residues. The CDR3 is CASSPPTAPPTF. The CDR3 DNA is TGTGCCAGCAGCCCCCCGACAGCGCCTCCCACCTTC.

In its sample, this clonotype was seen once. The CDR3 is CASSMGSQTEAFF. CDR3 nucleotide sequence: TGTGCCAGTAGTATGGGGTCGCAGACTGAAGCTTTCTTT. The chain joins TRBV19 to TRBJ1-1; the D is unclear. Germline V lookup: CDR1 LNHDA, CDR2 SQIVND (reference sequence). V was pared by 3 bases and J by 5 bases, with 10 bases between. This CDR3 comprises 13 residues.

The V call is TRBV7-9, the J call TRBJ2-7; no clear D gene. Germline loops: CDR1 SEHNR, CDR2 FQNEAQ (reference sequence). The CDR3 covers 14 residues. Trimming removed 8 bases from V and 5 bases from J, with 19 bases in between. The CDR3 nucleotides are TGTGCCAGCGGTGGGTCGAGGCCGATCAACGAGCAGTACTTC. This sequence encodes CASGGSRPINEQYF.

The CDR3 spells CASSIGLAGELFF. DNA of the CDR3: TGTGCCAGTAGTATCGGACTAGCCGGGGAGCTGTTTTTT. This chain uses TRBV19 with TRBJ2-2, with 7 bases matching TRBD2. Germline V gives CDR1 LNHDA, CDR2 SQIVND (reference sequence). The CDR3 spans 13 residues. V shed 3 bases and J 6 bases; nucleotides not matched to a gene: 1. The variable domain in full, completed from reference TRBV19 and TRBJ2-2, reads DGGITQSPKYLFRKEGQNVTLSCEQNLNHDAMYWYRQDPGQGLRLIYYSQIVNDFQKGDIAEGYSVSREKKESFPLTVTSAQKNPTAFYLCASSIGLAGELFFGEGSRLTVL.

This clonotype was detected many times. The chain carries TRBV5-1 and TRBJ2-5; 7 positions match TRBD1. The CDR3 spans 14 residues. V lost 4 bases to trimming and J lost 1 base; unmatched junction nucleotides: 4. Germline values: CDR1 SGHRS, CDR2 YFSETQ. The CDR3 bases are TGCGCCAGCAGCCCTACAGGGGTCCAAGAGACCCAGTACTTC. Translating gives CASSPTGVQETQYF.

CDR3 nucleotides: TGTGCCAGCAGCCCGCAGGGCTACACTGAAGCTTTCTTT. As protein: CASSPQGYTEAFF. The J gene is TRBJ1-1, the V gene TRBV7-8; D perhaps matches TRBD1 (5 bases). Germline CDR1 and CDR2: SGHVS and FQNEAQ. This CDR3 comprises 13 residues. Between the trimmed V and J ends, which lost 5 bases and 3 bases, there was a span of 10 bases.

A remark on this clonotype: Relative to the germline gene, one junction end is altered; a read error may explain this. The V gene is TRBV24-1, the J gene TRBJ2-1; 15 bases line up with TRBD2. Germline V gene sequence: CDR1 KGHDR, CDR2 SFDVKD. The CDR3 spans 16 residues. The CDR3 sequence: CATSGTSGRATHEQFF. The CDR3 DNA reads TGTGCCACCAGTGGGACTAGCGGGAGGGCTACACATGAGCAGTTTTTC.

This clonotype appeared many times. The rearrangement links TRBV7-2 to TRBJ1-3, with D perhaps matching TRBD1 (6 bases). The germline CDR1 and CDR2 sequences are SGHTA and FQGNSA. Trimming stripped 5 bases from V and 6 bases from J, with 20 bases between. The CDR3 sequence is 16 residues long. CDR3 sequence (DNA): TGTGCCAGCAGCCCCCCAACAGGGTCCCTCGAAAACACCATATATTTT. Translated: CASSPPTGSLENTIYF.

The rearrangement joins TRBV3-1 to TRBJ2-3, with 9 bases matching TRBD1. This CDR3 has 16 residues. The germline CDR1 and CDR2 sequences are LGHDT and YNNKEL (reference sequence). V lost 4 bases and J lost 5; bases outside the gene matches: 10. The CDR3 sequence is CASSLLGDREGDTQYF. In DNA form, the CDR3 reads TGTGCCAGCAGCCTCCTAGGGGACAGGGAAGGAGATACGCAGTATTTT.

About this clonotype itself: The junction differs from germline at one of its ends, possibly a read error. The chain employs TRBV19 and TRBJ1-2, with D unresolved. CDR1 and CDR2 (germline): LNHDA, SQIVND (reference sequence). The CDR3 runs to 9 residues. The CDR3 here is CASTDGYAF. CDR3 DNA sequence: TGTGCCAGTACGGATGGCTACGCCTTC.

The rearrangement uses TRBV9 and TRBJ2-3; possibly TRBD1 or TRBD2 for D (5 bases each). Germline lookup yields CDR1 SGDLS and CDR2 YYNGEE. CDR3 size: 15 residues. Trimming removed 0 bases from V and 4 bases from J, with 12 bases in between. In DNA, the CDR3 is TGTGCCAGCAGCGTAGGGTCGGGGCGCGCAGATACGCAGTATTTT. Encoded protein: CASSVGSGRADTQYF. Looking up the rest from reference TRBV9 and TRBJ2-3 gives the full variable domain: DSGVTQTPKHLITATGQRVTLRCSPRSGDLSVYWYQQSLDQGLQFLIQYYNGEERAKGNILERFSAQQFPDLHSELNLSSLELGDSALYFCASSVGSGRADTQYFGPGTRLTVL.

The J gene is TRBJ1-6, the V gene TRBV10-2; the match to TRBD1 covers 8 bases. V shed 3 bases and J 8 bases; nucleotides not matched to a gene: 0. CDR3 length: 13 residues. Looked up from germline, CDR1 is WSHSY and CDR2 is SAAADI. The CDR3 sequence is CASSEQGDSPLHF. CDR3 DNA sequence: TGCGCCAGCAGTGAACAGGGGGATTCACCCCTCCACTTT.

This clonotype showed up many times. This chain uses TRBV11-2 with TRBJ2-3; the D is unclear. V was trimmed by 5 bases and J by 4 bases, leaving 16 bases between them. CDR3 size: 15 residues. Germline values: CDR1 SGHAT, CDR2 FQNNGV. The CDR3 sequence is CASSPRMSASDTQYF. DNA of the CDR3: TGTGCCAGCAGCCCCCGGATGTCAGCCTCAGATACGCAGTATTTT.

This chain connects TRBV10-3 to TRBJ1-1; a weak D match, TRBD1 (5 bases). This CDR3 is 13 amino acids long. The ends were cut back, 6 bases at V and 2 bases at J, with 10 bases in the middle. Germline V gene lookup returns CDR1 ENHRY and CDR2 SYGVKD. In DNA, the CDR3 is TGTGCCATCAGCTTCGACAGCAACACTGAAGCTTTCTTT. Its translation is CAISFDSNTEAFF.